The 3 T cell receptor beta chains below come from one sample, sequenced in a study of T cell changes during pregnancy in multiple sclerosis. Data came from immunoSEQ multiplex PCR; TCRdb stores just in-frame clones and leaves some out. The sample contains 70,000 to 90,000 clones, around 90% of which appear only once. The specimen was PBMCs, collected in the first trimester of pregnancy. The receptors shown here come from a female donor in good health, serving as a control in a pregnancy study. Some clones in this sample may be carry-over from other donors' samples.

The chain joins TRBV4-2 to TRBJ2-7; D is possibly TRBD1 (7 bases). CDR3 length: 13 residues. The germline CDR1 and CDR2 sequences are LGHNA and YNFKEQ. The ends were cut back, 5 bases at V and 5 bases at J, with 13 bases in the middle. CDR3 protein: CASSFQGGDEQYF. The DNA for the CDR3 is TGTGCCAGCAGCTTCCAGGGGGGAGACGAGCAGTACTTC.

The V gene is TRBV28, the J gene TRBJ2-3, with 9 positions matching TRBD1. The CDR3 runs to 15 residues. With V trimmed by 3 bases and J by 7 bases, 8 bases remained unmatched. Germline V gives CDR1 MDHEN, CDR2 SYDVKM. The CDR3 nucleotides are TGTGCCAGCAGTTTGCCCACGGGACAGGGCTATACGCAGTATTTT. This encodes CASSLPTGQGYTQYF. Using reference TRBV28 and TRBJ2-3 for the parts outside the CDR3, the full variable domain is DVKVTQSSRYLVKRTGEKVFLECVQDMDHENMFWYRQDPGLGLRLIYFSYDVKMKEKGDIPEGYSVSREKKERFSLILESASTNQTSMYLCASSLPTGQGYTQYFGPGTRLTVL.

The chain couples TRBV28 to TRBJ1-2; maybe TRBD1 (5 bases). The CDR3 is 14 amino acids. The V and J ends lost 6 bases and 6 bases respectively, with 17 bases between them. Germline CDR1 is MDHEN and CDR2 is SYDVKM. The DNA for the CDR3 is TGTGCCAGCAGCCTCCTCGGGGGTTCTAATGGCTACACCTTC. Translation: CASSLLGGSNGYTF.